One and the same sample provided the 30 T cell receptor beta chains below, sequenced in a study of T cells in Graves' hyperthyroidism and ophthalmopathy. RNA transcripts gave rise to amplified TCR beta CDR3 regions. Primed by the HTBI set, a first-round RT-PCR was run on the TCR CDR3. TCRdb reprocessed the multiplex PCR reads with MiXCR, giving one entry per CDR3 protein. This repertoire shows hundreds of thousands of distinct CDR3 sequences, around 20% found once; its top ten account for over 15%. The sequencing input was blood. These receptors all come from a woman in her forties or fifties with Graves' hyperthyroidism that later progressed to Graves' ophthalmopathy.

This clonotype was seen repeatedly, ten times or more. The chain recombines TRBV30 with TRBJ1-1; TRBD1 agrees at 7 bases. Trimming removed 8 bases from V and 0 bases from J; junction bases left unmatched: 9. CDR1 and CDR2 (germline): GTSNPN, SVGIG (reference sequence). CDR3 length equals 14 residues. CDR3 DNA: TGTGCCACATCGGACAGGCCCATGAACACTGAAGCTTTCTTT. It encodes CATSDRPMNTEAFF.

This clonotype was seen at least ten times. The chain employs TRBV3-1 and TRBJ2-1, with a tentative D call TRBD2 (5 bases). The germline V gene encodes CDR1 LGHDT and CDR2 YNNKEL (reference sequence). Trimming cost V 1 base and J 2 bases, with 9 bases left between them. The CDR3 spans 15 residues. The CDR3 protein is CASSQVKRTYNEQFF. The CDR3, as DNA: TGTGCCAGCAGCCAAGTTAAGCGGACCTACAATGAGCAGTTCTTC.

In its sample, this clonotype was seen a few times. The chain couples TRBV15 to TRBJ2-3, with TRBD1 identical over 7 bases. Germline V lookup: CDR1 LNHNV, CDR2 YYDKDF (reference sequence). The V and J ends lost 7 bases and 2 bases, in that order; junction bases with no gene match: 6. The CDR3 sequence is 14 residues long. CDR3 coding DNA: TGTGCCACCAAGTCGGGACAGCCCACAGATACGCAGTATTTT. The encoded protein is CATKSGQPTDTQYF.

This clonotype was observed a handful of times. This chain uses TRBV6-5 with TRBJ1-5; D uncertain. V lost 0 bases and J lost 9, with 9 bases in between. The CDR3 is 13 residues long. In germline, CDR1 is MNHEY, CDR2 SVGAGI. The CDR3 DNA reads as TGTGCCAGCAGTTACTCAGCGGATCCGCCCCAGCATTTT. It translates to CASSYSADPPQHF.

The CDR3 region is CASSTRLAGGGDTQYF. CDR3 DNA sequence: TGTGCCAGCAGCACCCGACTAGCGGGGGGGGGAGATACGCAGTATTTT. This chain uses TRBV11-3 with TRBJ2-3; 14 nucleotides agree with TRBD2. CDR1 and CDR2 from the germline V gene are SGHNT and YENEEA. This CDR3 contains 16 residues. V gave up 5 bases and J gave up 5 bases; unmatched junction bases: 6.

This clonotype was counted a few times. The chain links TRBV12-5 to TRBJ2-1; TRBD1 or TRBD2 may be the D gene (5 bases each). The V gene lost 6 bases and the J gene lost 15 bases, with 15 bases spanning the gap. CDR1 and CDR2 from the germline V gene are LGHNT and FRNRAP. CDR3 length: 11 residues. The CDR3 spells CASGLQEASFF. CDR3 nucleotide sequence: TGTGCTAGTGGACTACAGGAGGCATCGTTCTTC.

This clonotype has more than one count but fewer than ten. This may be a read error: a much more frequent sequence differs by one nucleotide. The chain uses TRBV7-6 and TRBJ2-2, with D hard to call. V dropped 3 bases and J dropped 6 bases, with 5 bases sitting between them. The CDR3 is made up of 12 amino acids. Germline assignment: CDR1 SGHVS and CDR2 FNYEAQ. The CDR3 protein is CASSFHPGELFF. In DNA, the CDR3 is TGTGCCAGCAGCTTCCACCCCGGGGAGCTGTTTTTT.

V is TRBV20-1 and J is TRBJ1-1, with TRBD1 as a possible D gene (5 bases). In germline, CDR1 is DFQATT, CDR2 SNEGSKA (reference sequence). This CDR3 has 13 amino acids. V was pared by 6 bases and J by 4 bases, with 15 bases between. CDR3 loop: CSARDGESTEAFF. The CDR3 DNA reads TGCAGTGCGCGGGACGGGGAGTCCACTGAAGCTTTCTTT.

This clonotype was recorded at least ten times. This chain uses TRBV3-1 with TRBJ2-5; the D is unclear. Trimming shortened V by 0 bases and J by 1 base, and 9 bases separated the two germline ends. This CDR3 region has 15 residues. The germline gives CDR1 LGHDT, CDR2 YNNKEL (reference sequence). The CDR3: CASSQDPGIQETQYF. CDR3 nucleotides: TGTGCCAGCAGCCAAGATCCGGGCATCCAAGAGACCCAGTACTTC.

There are a few counts of this clonotype. The rearrangement uses TRBV3-1 and TRBJ2-7; maybe TRBD2 (5 bases). The CDR3 extends over 16 amino acids. CDR1 is LGHDT, CDR2 YNNKEL, per germline (reference sequence). Between the trimmed V and J ends, which lost 0 bases and 6 bases, there was a span of 18 bases. The CDR3 nucleotides read TGTGCCAGCAGCCAAGAGAGGGCGGAATATGGAAGCGAGCAGTACTTC. Its protein product is CASSQERAEYGSEQYF.

This clonotype was counted ten times or more. The genes are TRBV12-3 or TRBV12-4 and TRBJ2-6; 11 bases match TRBD1. This CDR3 has 17 amino acids. J was trimmed by 2 bases and V by 5 bases; bases with no gene match: 5. The CDR3 nucleotides read TGTGCCAGCAGTCTGTGGACAGGGGGCCCTGGGGCCAACGTCCTGACTTTC. This translates into CASSLWTGGPGANVLTF.

This clonotype was picked up many times. The chain employs TRBV12-3 or TRBV12-4 and TRBJ2-2, with D perhaps TRBD1 (6 bases). There are 14 residues in the CDR3. Trimming removed 6 bases at V and 8 bases at J, with 16 bases between. The CDR3 nucleotides read TGTGCCAGCAGCCCCGGGACAACCACTGGGGAGCTGTTTTTT. The encoded protein is CASSPGTTTGELFF.

This clonotype has only a few counts. This rearrangement joins TRBV29-1 to TRBJ2-3; D tentatively fits TRBD1 or TRBD2 (5 bases each). V lost 3 bases, J lost 0 bases, and 10 bases lay in between. CDR3 length: 14 amino acids. The germline CDR1 and CDR2 sequences are SQVTM and ANQGSEA. CDR3 sequence: CSVDRELSTDTQYF. CDR3 nucleotides: TGCAGCGTTGACAGGGAGTTAAGCACAGATACGCAGTATTTT.

Here the CDR3 reads CASSVPPGTGYTEAFF. The CDR3, as DNA: TGTGCCAGCAGTGTTCCTCCGGGGACAGGCTATACTGAAGCTTTCTTT. The V gene is TRBV6-2 or TRBV6-3, the J gene TRBJ1-1; the match to TRBD1 covers 8 bases. V lost 5 bases and J lost 5; bases outside the gene matches: 13. Germline V gives CDR1 MNHEY, CDR2 SVGEGT. The CDR3 consists of 16 residues.

V is TRBV6-1 and J is TRBJ1-5; no clear D. Trimming removed 7 bases at V and 3 bases at J, with 16 bases between. From germline, CDR1 is MNHNS and CDR2 SASEGT. The CDR3 spans 15 residues. The CDR3: CASNEEGRANQPQHF. The CDR3 nucleotides are TGTGCCAGCAATGAGGAGGGAAGGGCCAATCAGCCCCAGCATTTT.

V and J are TRBV19 and TRBJ2-7, with 8 bases lining up with TRBD2. From germline, CDR1 is LNHDA and CDR2 SQIVND (reference sequence). The V and J ends lost 5 bases and 2 bases, in that order; junction bases with no gene match: 8. The CDR3 loop spans 15 amino acids. The CDR3 reads CASSFASGSTYEQYF. CDR3 coding DNA: TGTGCCAGTAGTTTCGCTAGCGGGTCGACCTACGAGCAGTACTTC.

Comment on this clonotype: A junction end diverges from the germline sequence, so it may reflect a read error. The V call is TRBV19, the J call TRBJ1-5, with 7 nucleotides matching TRBD1. The CDR3 extends over 14 amino acids. Germline CDR1 reads LNHDA; CDR2 reads SQIVND (reference sequence). CDR3 in DNA: TGTGCCGTCTCGACAGGGACACGCAATCGGCCCCAGCATTTT. Amino acid sequence: CAVSTGTRNRPQHF. The full variable domain, its missing parts supplied by reference TRBV19 and TRBJ1-5, is DGGITQSPKYLFRKEGQNVTLSCEQNLNHDAMYWYRQDPGQGLRLIYYSQIVNDFQKGDIAEGYSVSREKKESFPLTVTSAQKNPTAFYLCAVSTGTRNRPQHFGDGTRLSIL.

This clonotype has a count of ten or more. The chain links TRBV5-8 to TRBJ1-1; D uncertain. V was clipped by 2 bases and J by 7 bases, with 9 bases between them. CDR3 length equals 12 residues. Germline CDR1 reads SGHTS; CDR2 reads YDEGEE. The CDR3 spells CASSFERSEAFF. The CDR3 DNA follows: TGTGCCAGCAGCTTTGAGAGGAGTGAAGCTTTCTTT.

The chain uses TRBV20-1 and TRBJ2-7; 7 positions match TRBD1. The V gene end was trimmed by 6 bases and the J gene end by 2 bases; junction bases not matched to a gene: 7. Per the germline V gene, CDR1 is DFQATT and CDR2 is SNEGSKA (reference sequence). The CDR3 runs to 13 residues. The CDR3 nucleotides are TGCAGTGCCCCTAGACAGGGCGCCTACGAGCAGTACTTC. It is translated as CSAPRQGAYEQYF.

The V call is TRBV3-1, the J call TRBJ2-5; D possibly corresponds to TRBD2 (7 bases). V was pared by 7 bases and J by 1 base, with 19 bases between. This CDR3 is 16 amino acids long. Germline V CDR1 and CDR2: LGHDT, YNNKEL (reference sequence). CDR3 protein: CASNTIGGVLQETQYF. For the CDR3, the DNA is TGTGCCAGCAACACTATAGGGGGGGTCCTCCAAGAGACCCAGTACTTC.

V gene TRBV9 combines with J gene TRBJ1-1; D not certain. V was trimmed by 0 bases and J by 3 bases, leaving 6 bases between them. This CDR3 has 13 amino acids. Germline assignment: CDR1 SGDLS and CDR2 YYNGEE. CDR3 DNA: TGTGCCAGCAGCGTAGTTCGCGACACTGAAGCTTTCTTT. This translates into CASSVVRDTEAFF.

This clonotype has a count of ten or more. This rearrangement joins TRBV6-1 to TRBJ1-2; 8 bases align to TRBD1. After removal of 1 base from V and 7 bases from J, the junction contained 14 bases not matched to a gene. Germline V CDR1 and CDR2: MNHNS, SASEGT. There are 17 residues in the CDR3. The CDR3, as DNA: TGTGCCAGCAGTGAAGGTCCCTCCGGACAGGGTTTGGGTGGCTACACCTTC. Its translation: CASSEGPSGQGLGGYTF.

In this sample, this clonotype turned up many times. The chain uses TRBV2 and TRBJ2-7; D gene uncertain. The germline V gene encodes CDR1 SNHLY and CDR2 FYNNEI. The CDR3 runs to 14 residues. Trimming removed 4 bases at V and 3 bases at J, with 13 bases between. CDR3 in DNA: TGTGCCAGCAGTGTTGGCGGAGTTTTCTACGAGCAGTACTTC. It translates to CASSVGGVFYEQYF.

The rearrangement uses TRBV5-8 and TRBJ1-6; D not certain. The CDR3 is made up of 13 amino acids. CDR1 is SGHTS and CDR2 is YDEGEE in the germline V gene. The V end lost 1 base, the J end lost 7 bases, and 6 bases lay between the germline ends. The CDR3 loop reads CASSLRSNSPLHF. CDR3 sequence (DNA): TGTGCCAGCAGCTTGCGTTCGAATTCACCCCTCCACTTT.

This clonotype has ten or more counts. V is TRBV3-1 and J is TRBJ2-5, with 7 bases that match TRBD2. With 1 base clipped from V and 2 bases from J, the junction kept 4 bases outside the gene matches. The CDR3 totals 15 residues. Per the germline V gene, CDR1 is LGHDT and CDR2 is YNNKEL (reference sequence). The CDR3 region has the DNA TGTGCCAGCAGCCAAGGAGCGGGGTTACAAGAGACCCAGTACTTC. This codes for CASSQGAGLQETQYF.

A word on this clonotype: The junction departs from the called germline gene at one end, perhaps through a read error. The chain uses TRBV7-7 and TRBJ1-1, with D perhaps TRBD1 (5 bases). Germline V gene data show CDR1 as SSHAT and CDR2 as FNYEAQ (reference sequence). This CDR3 contains 20 residues. CDR3 bases: TGTGCTAGCAGCCCATTACTCACACCCCCCGCAGGGCCTATCACATCTGGGGCTTTCTTT. Amino acids: CASSPLLTPPAGPITSGAFF. The whole variable domain, filled in from reference TRBV7-7 and TRBJ1-1, reads GAGVSQSPRYKVTKRGQDVTLRCDPISSHATLYWYQQALGQGPEFLTYFNYEAQPDKSGLPSDRFSAERPEGSISTLTIQRTEQRDSAMYRCASSPLLTPPAGPITSGAFFGQGTRLTVV.

This clonotype was counted ten times or more. This chain links TRBV2 with TRBJ1-4; no clear D. V dropped 4 bases and J dropped 6 bases, with 18 bases sitting between them. The CDR3 spans 16 residues. Germline V gene lookup returns CDR1 SNHLY and CDR2 FYNNEI. Here the CDR3 DNA reads TGTGCCAGCAGTGTCCCTAGGGAAGGTATGGATGAAAAACTGTTTTTT. Translated: CASSVPREGMDEKLFF.

This chain uses TRBV4-2 with TRBJ2-2; TRBD2 aligns across 8 bases. The CDR3 sequence is 17 residues long. The trim removed 3 bases at V and 2 bases at J, leaving 8 bases unmatched. Germline V gene lookup returns CDR1 LGHNA and CDR2 YNFKEQ. CDR3 loop: CASSHYGGDENTGELFF. The DNA of the CDR3 is TGTGCCAGCAGCCACTACGGGGGGGATGAAAACACCGGGGAGCTGTTTTTT.

This clonotype was found many times. This rearrangement joins TRBV2 to TRBJ2-5, with D unclear. Germline loops: CDR1 SNHLY, CDR2 FYNNEI. This CDR3 comprises 16 residues. V shed 1 base and J shed 3 bases, with 15 bases lying between them. DNA for the CDR3: TGTGCCAGCAGTGAAGATCGAGGACGAAGTGAAGAGACCCAGTACTTC. This translates into CASSEDRGRSEETQYF.

In this sample, this clonotype turned up once. This may arise from a read error, as a much more abundant clone is one base away. The chain employs TRBV10-3 and TRBJ1-2, with D perhaps TRBD1 (5 bases). This CDR3 is built from 15 residues. The germline V and J ends were trimmed by 4 bases and 6 bases, with 18 bases remaining between them. In germline, CDR1 is ENHRY, CDR2 SYGVKD. This CDR3 reads CAISAGRGSLDGYTF. CDR3 bases: TGTGCCATCAGTGCAGGACGGGGGTCATTGGATGGCTACACCTTC.